The 10 T cell receptor beta chains given below trace back to one sample, sequenced in a study of beta chain features in type 1 diabetes. Their specific antigens are unknown. Study-wide findings and caveats: Among all four CD4+ subsets, Type 1 diabetes patients had TCRB CDR3s that were moderately but significantly shorter.

Investigators reverse transcribed all isolated RNA, so they sequenced expressed TCRB transcripts. The protocol was immunoSEQ multiplex PCR, while the TCRdb copy is restricted to in-frame clones and leaves out a portion. The sample has some 270,000 clones, 11% seen once. Sequencing used naive CD4+ T cells from blood. Source of these receptors: a man aged 30-40 years with type 1 diabetes.

The chain uses TRBV18 and TRBJ1-2; 10 bases agree with TRBD1. Losses at the gene ends were 4 bases for V and 8 bases for J; bases not matched to a gene: 13. The CDR3 consists of 16 residues. CDR1 is KGHSH, CDR2 LQKENI, per germline. The CDR3 loop reads CASSLQNWDRGKGYTF. The CDR3 nucleotides are TGTGCCAGCTCACTTCAGAATTGGGACAGGGGCAAAGGCTACACCTTC.

The chain joins TRBV10-3 to TRBJ2-1; a possible D gene is TRBD2 (5 bases). Germline V lookup: CDR1 ENHRY, CDR2 SYGVKD. The length of the CDR3 is 15 residues. Trimming took off 3 bases at V and 9 bases at J, with 18 bases between the two ends. The DNA for the CDR3 is TGTGCCATCAGTGACGAAGGCAGGTCCCGGGGTGAGCAGTTCTTC. As protein: CAISDEGRSRGEQFF.

This clone was seen a handful of times. The CDR3, as DNA: TGTGCCAGCACTTCGACAGGGAATGAAAAACTGTTTTTT. It translates to CASTSTGNEKLFF. The chain combines TRBV9 with TRBJ1-4; 7 bases line up with TRBD1. V trimming: 6 bases; J trimming: 5 bases; junction bases outside the gene matches: 4. The CDR3 runs 13 residues. Germline V gene lookup returns CDR1 SGDLS and CDR2 YYNGEE.

The gene calls are TRBV6-4 and TRBJ1-4; no clear D. V was trimmed by 2 bases and J by 10 bases, leaving 8 bases between them. CDR3 length equals 12 residues. The V gene's germline CDR1 is MRHNA and CDR2 SNTAGT. The CDR3 DNA is TGTGCCAGCAGTGACGGTCGGGGAAAACTGTTTTTT. It translates to CASSDGRGKLFF.

The table lists this clone with a few counts. The rearrangement links TRBV6-5 to TRBJ2-7; 10 positions match TRBD1. The germline CDR1 and CDR2 sequences are MNHEY and SVGAGI. With V trimmed by 7 bases and J by 3 bases, 9 bases remained unmatched. This CDR3 spans 15 amino acids. CDR3 residues: CASKRTGQGLYEQYF. As DNA, the CDR3 is TGTGCCAGCAAAAGGACGGGACAGGGGCTCTACGAGCAGTACTTC.

The rearrangement uses TRBV4-3 and TRBJ2-5; a possible D gene is TRBD1 (6 bases). CDR1 and CDR2 (germline): LGHNA, YSLEER. CDR3 length: 15 amino acids. V shed 0 bases and J shed 6 bases, with 14 bases lying between them. The CDR3 nucleotides are TGCGCCAGCAGCCAAGAAGCCTTAGGGACAAAGACCCAGTACTTC. Translated, it gives CASSQEALGTKTQYF.

This chain joins TRBV6-5 and TRBJ1-1, with D perhaps TRBD1 (5 bases). The CDR3 has 13 amino acids. CDR1 is MNHEY, CDR2 SVGAGI, per germline. V was clipped by 7 bases and J by 5 bases, with 14 bases between them. CDR3 sequence (DNA): TGTGCCAGCAAAACAGTTGGGGGGACTGAAGCTTTCTTT. Its protein is CASKTVGGTEAFF.

This clone was seen more than once but under ten times. The V and J genes are TRBV30 and TRBJ2-7; D perhaps matches TRBD1 (5 bases). The CDR3 extends over 12 amino acids. V was pared by 0 bases and J by 4 bases, with 7 bases between. Germline loops: CDR1 GTSNPN, CDR2 SVGIG (reference sequence). CDR3 loop: CAWSVGAYEQYF. The CDR3 nucleotides are TGTGCCTGGAGTGTAGGGGCTTACGAGCAGTACTTC.

A few counts support this clone. The J gene is TRBJ2-7, the V gene TRBV2; 12 nucleotides line up with TRBD2. V shed 3 bases, J shed 7 bases, and the junction held 4 bases outside the gene matches. The CDR3 covers 14 residues. Germline assignment: CDR1 SNHLY and CDR2 FYNNEI. CDR3 DNA: TGTGCCAGCAGTGACCTAGCGGGGGGGCGAGAGCAGTACTTC. Its translation: CASSDLAGGREQYF.

This sequence joins TRBV6-5 and TRBJ2-5, with 12 bases lining up with TRBD2. V was pared by 0 bases and J by 5 bases, with 4 bases of the junction left unmatched. The germline V gene has CDR1 MNHEY and CDR2 SVGAGI. This CDR3 has 16 residues. As DNA, the CDR3 is TGTGCCAGCAGTTACTCGACTAGCGGGGGTAGTGAGACCCAGTACTTC. Its protein product is CASSYSTSGGSETQYF.